This TCR beta chain is drawn from a study of blood T cell repertoires in COVID-19. Study details: Researchers got acute and convalescent COVID-19 samples from the United States, Italy and Spain. PBMCs, B-cell-depleted T cells, or T cells provided the cDNA or gDNA that made up the material.

Original analysis: Amplifying reference gene primers gave estimates of nucleated cell counts. The table came from immunoSEQ multiplex PCR; TCRdb's copy has only in-frame clones and leaves some out. V, J and clone size reflect that table, while D and trimming were determined from the DNA. The sample has about 190,000 clones, roughly nine tenths seen once. The CDR3 is made up of 12 amino acids. The ends lost 7 bases at V and 6 bases at J; junction bases unmatched: 6. This chain connects TRBV12-3 or TRBV12-4 to TRBJ2-7; TRBD2 matches at 7 bases. This sequence originates from a man aged 30 to 39 with acute or convalescent COVID-19. The sample was peripheral blood. Written as DNA, the CDR3 is TGTGCCAGCATGGGACTACATGGCGAGCAGTACTTC. This codes for CASMGLHGEQYF.